This entry describes one T cell receptor (beta chain). Its antigen is unknown. Method: immunoSEQ multiplex PCR; TCRdb's copy keeps in-frame clones and lacks some. The table lists around 21,000 clones, 90% to 95% of them singletons. These data belong to a study of PD-1 blockade in classical Hodgkin lymphoma. Overall study results and limits: Why the repertoires differ is still unclear, perhaps disease activity or prior therapy.

Time point indicated: newly diagnosed, previously untreated cHL patient sample. Purification of CD4+ T cells from thawed PBMCs was performed via magnetic negative selection. Investigators turned to newly diagnosed, untreated classical Hodgkin lymphoma PBMCs for comparison. Germline V gene data show CDR1 as SGHRS and CDR2 as YFSETQ. V lost 4 bases and J lost 7, with 11 bases in between. There are 13 residues in the CDR3. This TCR derives from a human donor with classical Hodgkin lymphoma. The chain combines TRBV5-1 with TRBJ2-2; perhaps TRBD2 as D (5 bases). The sample taken for sequencing was CD4+ T cells from blood. CDR3 nucleotides: TGCGCCAGCAGCCCTGAGCGGTACGGGGAGCTGTTTTTT. Translation gives CASSPERYGELFF.